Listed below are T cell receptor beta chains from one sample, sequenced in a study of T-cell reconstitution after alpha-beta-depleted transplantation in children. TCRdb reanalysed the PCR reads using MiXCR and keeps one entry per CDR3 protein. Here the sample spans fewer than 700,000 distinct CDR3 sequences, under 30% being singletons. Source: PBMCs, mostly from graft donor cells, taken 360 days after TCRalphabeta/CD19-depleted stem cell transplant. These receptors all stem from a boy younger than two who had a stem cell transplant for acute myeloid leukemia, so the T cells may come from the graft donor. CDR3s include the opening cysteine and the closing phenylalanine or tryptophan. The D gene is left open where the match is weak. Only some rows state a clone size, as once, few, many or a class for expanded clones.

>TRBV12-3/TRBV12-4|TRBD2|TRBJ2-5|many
TGTGCCAGCAGTTCCTCTACTAGCGACGGGACCCAGTACTTC
CASSSSTSDGTQYF
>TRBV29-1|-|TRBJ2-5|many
TGCAGCTTCCACAGTACCCAAGAGACCCAGTACTTC
CSFHSTQETQYF
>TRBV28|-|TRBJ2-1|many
TGTGCCAGCAGTTTTCCAGGGAGAAGGCGCAATGAGCAGTTCTTC
CASSFPGRRRNEQFF
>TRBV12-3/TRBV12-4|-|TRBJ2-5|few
TGTGCCAGCAGTTTAGTCGGGGCCGGTGAGGAGACCCAGTACTTC
CASSLVGAGEETQYF
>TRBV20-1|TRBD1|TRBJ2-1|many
TGCAGTGCTCTTCCGGGACAGGGTGGCAATGAGCAGTTCTTC
CSALPGQGGNEQFF
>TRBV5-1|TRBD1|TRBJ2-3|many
TGCGCCAGCAGCTTGGGGACAGGAGTTACAGATACGCAGTATTTT
CASSLGTGVTDTQYF
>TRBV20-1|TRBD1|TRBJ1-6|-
TGCAGTGCTAGCCCGGGGACAGGGGGTTCACCCCTCCACTTT
CSASPGTGGSPLHF
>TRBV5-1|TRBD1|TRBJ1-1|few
TGCGCCAGCAGCTCGCAACACAGGGGGAACACTGAAGCTTTCTTT
CASSSQHRGNTEAFF
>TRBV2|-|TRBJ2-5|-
TGTGCCAGCAGTGCGACAAGGGACATGGAGACCCAGTACTTC
CASSATRDMETQYF
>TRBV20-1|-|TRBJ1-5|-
TGCAGTGCTAGCCGCGGACGGCGAAATCAGCCCCAGCATTTT
CSASRGRRNQPQHF
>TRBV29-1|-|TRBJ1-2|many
TGCAGCGTTGAAGATCGGGGGGAAGACTATGGCTACACCTTC
CSVEDRGEDYGYTF
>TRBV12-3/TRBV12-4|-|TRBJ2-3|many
TGTGCCAGCAGTCCCCGACCCTTGGGGGCAGATACGCAGTATTTT
CASSPRPLGADTQYF
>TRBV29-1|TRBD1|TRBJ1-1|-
TGCAGCGTTTCGGGGACCCGGGACAGGCAAACTGAAGCTTTCTTT
CSVSGTRDRQTEAFF
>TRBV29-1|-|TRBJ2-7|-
TGCAGCGCTCAGGACATAAGGTACGAGCAGTACTTC
CSAQDIRYEQYF
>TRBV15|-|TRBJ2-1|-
TGTGCCACCAGCAGAGGTGCAGGCGGGACCGGGGAGCAGTTCTTC
CATSRGAGGTGEQFF
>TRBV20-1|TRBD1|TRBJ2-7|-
TGCAGTGCTAGACCCCGGGACAGGGGAGATGAGCAGTACTTC
CSARPRDRGDEQYF
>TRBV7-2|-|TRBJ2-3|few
TGTGCCAGCAGCTACGCGGGGATTGATACGCAGTATTTT
CASSYAGIDTQYF
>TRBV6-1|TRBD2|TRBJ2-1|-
TGTGCCAGCAGTGGCGGGACTAGCGGGGGGATGAGCTCCTACAATGAGCAGTTCTTC
CASSGGTSGGMSSYNEQFF
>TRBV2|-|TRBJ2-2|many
TGTGCCAGCAGGGTCCTCAACACCGGGGAGCTGTTTTTT
CASRVLNTGELFF
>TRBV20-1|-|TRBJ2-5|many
TGCAGTGCTAGTCCAGCAGGACGGGCTAAGGAGACCCAGTACTTC
CSASPAGRAKETQYF
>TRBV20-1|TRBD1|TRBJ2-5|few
TGCAGTGCCCCCGGACAGGGAAATCAAGAGACCCAGTACTTC
CSAPGQGNQETQYF
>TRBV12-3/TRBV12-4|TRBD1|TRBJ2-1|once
TGTGCCAGCAGCCCGGGGACAGCCCTTTACAAGTTCTTC
CASSPGTALYKFF
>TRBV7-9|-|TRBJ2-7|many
TGTGCCAGCAGCTCTCCTGATCCGACAGGTTTCGAGCAGTACTTC
CASSSPDPTGFEQYF
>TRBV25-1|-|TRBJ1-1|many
TGTGCCAGCAGTGAACCGCGGGGGGGGATGGTGGAATTCTTT
CASSEPRGGMVEFF
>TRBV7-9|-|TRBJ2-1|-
TGTGCCAGCAGCCCTAAGATTGAGCAGTTCTTC
CASSPKIEQFF
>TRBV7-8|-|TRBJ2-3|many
TGTGCCAGCAGGCCGGGACATAGCACAGATACGCAGTATTTT
CASRPGHSTDTQYF
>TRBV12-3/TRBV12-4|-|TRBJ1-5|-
TGTGCCAGCAGTCGGACAGTGGGGGCCCAGCATTTT
CASSRTVGAQHF
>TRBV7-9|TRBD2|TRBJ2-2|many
TGTGCCAGCAGCATGGGACTAGCGGCCTGGGACACCGGGGAGCTGTTTTTT
CASSMGLAAWDTGELFF
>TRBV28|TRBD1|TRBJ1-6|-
TGTGCCAGCAGTGCGGGACAGGACCCTAATAATTCACCCCTCCACTTT
CASSAGQDPNNSPLHF
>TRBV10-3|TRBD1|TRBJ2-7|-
TGTGCCATCACTGACCGGGACAGGTACTACGAGCAGTACTTC
CAITDRDRYYEQYF
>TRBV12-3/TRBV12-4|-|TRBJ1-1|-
TGTGCCAGCAGTTCCTCCCCGGGAGAGGTTGGGTACACTGAAGCTTTCTTT
CASSSSPGEVGYTEAFF
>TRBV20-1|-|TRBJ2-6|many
TGCAGTGCTAGAGATCCCCGGACCCCTGGGGCCAACGTCCTGACTTTC
CSARDPRTPGANVLTF
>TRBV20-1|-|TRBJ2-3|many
TGCAGTGCTAGATCCCCAGATACGCAGTATTTT
CSARSPDTQYF
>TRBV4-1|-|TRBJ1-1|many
TGCGCCAGCAGCCAAAGTACTGAAGCTTTCTTT
CASSQSTEAFF
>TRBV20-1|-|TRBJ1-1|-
TGCAGGCCGGGGGGAGAAGCTTTCTTT
CRPGGEAFF
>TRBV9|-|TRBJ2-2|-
TGTGCCAGCAGCCATTCTTCAGGAGACGCGAACACCGGGGAGCTGTTTTTT
CASSHSSGDANTGELFF
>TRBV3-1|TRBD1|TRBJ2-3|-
TGTGCCAGCAGCCCTGGACAGGGTATGGCAGATACGCAGTATTTT
CASSPGQGMADTQYF
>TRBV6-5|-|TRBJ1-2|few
TGTGCCAGCAGTTACGAGACAGGCCATCGCGGGGGCTACACCTTC
CASSYETGHRGGYTF
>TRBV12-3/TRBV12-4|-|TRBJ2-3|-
TGTGCCAGCAGCCAGCTGGGGCCGGATACGCAGTATTTT
CASSQLGPDTQYF
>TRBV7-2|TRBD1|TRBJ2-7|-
TGTGCCAGCAGCTTAAGGTCAGGGGGACCTAGCTATACCGAGCAGTACTTC
CASSLRSGGPSYTEQYF
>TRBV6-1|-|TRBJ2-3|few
TGTGCCAGCAGCGCCCGTTTGGGTATTAGGGGCACAGATACGCAGTATTTT
CASSARLGIRGTDTQYF
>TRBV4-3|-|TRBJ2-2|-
TGCGCCTCACTTCAGGGGTCGAAGACCGGGGAGCTGTTTTTT
CASLQGSKTGELFF
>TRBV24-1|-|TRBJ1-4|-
TGTGCCACCAGTGACCCAGGACTCGGGTATGAAAAACTGTTTTTT
CATSDPGLGYEKLFF
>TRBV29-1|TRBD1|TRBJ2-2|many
TGCAGCGCCCGTCGACAGGGACACAGGACCGGGGAGCTGTTTTTT
CSARRQGHRTGELFF
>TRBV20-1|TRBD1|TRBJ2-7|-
TGCAGTGCTAGCCGGGGGAACGGACAGGGTCCCTACGAGCAGTACTTC
CSASRGNGQGPYEQYF
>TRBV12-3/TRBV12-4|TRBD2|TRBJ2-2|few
TGTGCCAGCAGTTTCGGACTAGCGGGGGCCGGGGAGCTGTTTTTT
CASSFGLAGAGELFF
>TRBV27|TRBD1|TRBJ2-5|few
TGTGCCAGCAAGAAGGACAGGGGTTTTTTAGAGACCCAGTACTTC
CASKKDRGFLETQYF
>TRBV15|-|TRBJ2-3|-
TGTGCCACCAGCAAAACAACAGATACGCAGTATTTT
CATSKTTDTQYF
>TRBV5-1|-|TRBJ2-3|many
TGCGCCAGCAGCGACGTCCCAGCAGATACGCAGTATTTT
CASSDVPADTQYF
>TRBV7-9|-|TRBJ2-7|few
TGTGCCAGCAGCCGAACGACAGACGAGCAGTACTTC
CASSRTTDEQYF